A selection of T cell receptor beta chains follows, all from one sample in a study of response to subunit inactivated influenza vaccine. TCRdb passed the RT-PCR reads through MiXCR, listing each CDR3 protein once. This table holds about half a million distinct CDR3 sequences, 25% found once. The sequences come from CD4+ T cells sorted from PBMCs, collected roughly 5 days after vaccination. The receptors stem from a man aged 45-65 years who received an inactivated influenza vaccine. Both conserved end residues are trimmed from each CDR3. Fields, in order: V gene, CDR3 length, J gene, CDR3 protein.

V: TRBV4-2; length: 13; J: TRBJ1-5; CDR3: ASSQRDRGNQPQH
V: TRBV20-1; length: 11; J: TRBJ2-5; CDR3: SGEREYQETQY
V: TRBV29-1; length: 11; J: TRBJ1-1; CDR3: SVRGGMNTEAF
V: TRBV7-2; length: 20; J: TRBJ1-2; CDR3: ASSPGVGRLGTGGRSGYGYT
V: TRBV11-1; length: 19; J: TRBJ2-1; CDR3: ASSFFPLTSGGPSSYNEQF
V: TRBV3-1; length: 14; J: TRBJ1-1; CDR3: ASSLVGGVRNTEAF
V: TRBV7-8; length: 12; J: TRBJ2-1; CDR3: ASSLVGSNNEQF
V: TRBV20-1; length: 16; J: TRBJ2-1; CDR3: SANPGLAGTSSYNEQF
V: TRBV5-6; length: 14; J: TRBJ2-3; CDR3: ASRLAGGEWTDTQY
V: TRBV5-1; length: 10; J: TRBJ1-2; CDR3: ASSSQLYGYT
V: TRBV20-1; length: 11; J: TRBJ2-3; CDR3: SARQGGIDTQY
V: TRBV6-1; length: 16; J: TRBJ2-1; CDR3: ASSPAFSGTETPYEQF
V: TRBV5-1; length: 12; J: TRBJ1-2; CDR3: ASSLERQGYGYT
V: TRBV5-1; length: 18; J: TRBJ2-2; CDR3: ASSAPPGLAGIGDTGELF
V: TRBV29-1; length: 13; J: TRBJ1-3; CDR3: SVEDVGGSGNTIY
V: TRBV12-3/TRBV12-4; length: 13; J: TRBJ1-6; CDR3: ASTLWNRGSSPLH
V: TRBV5-1; length: 15; J: TRBJ2-1; CDR3: ASSLVLWEGPYNEQF
V: TRBV18; length: 11; J: TRBJ1-5; CDR3: ASSLKSNQPQH
V: TRBV11-2; length: 11; J: TRBJ2-7; CDR3: ASSLEQFNEQY
V: TRBV5-1; length: 12; J: TRBJ2-5; CDR3: ASSPQGDQETQY
V: TRBV5-1; length: 11; J: TRBJ2-6; CDR3: ASSLQGANVLT
V: TRBV7-2; length: 14; J: TRBJ2-6; CDR3: ASSLQYSSGANVLT
V: TRBV7-9; length: 11; J: TRBJ2-1; CDR3: ASSHDTGNEQF
V: TRBV4-3; length: 12; J: TRBJ2-1; CDR3: ASSQVNYPNEQF
V: TRBV2; length: 9; J: TRBJ2-3; CDR3: ASSKGDTQY
V: TRBV5-1; length: 12; J: TRBJ2-5; CDR3: ASSDDRGTETQY
V: TRBV10-3; length: 13; J: TRBJ2-2; CDR3: AIMTSGVSAGELF
V: TRBV25-1; length: 16; J: TRBJ2-3; CDR3: ASSDPLPGPHLWDTQY
V: TRBV11-1; length: 16; J: TRBJ2-1; CDR3: ASSLTGTSGSLRGEQF
V: TRBV12-3/TRBV12-4; length: 12; J: TRBJ1-2; CDR3: ASSQRGARNGYT
V: TRBV7-2; length: 15; J: TRBJ2-4; CDR3: ASSPHSTGRGKNIQY
V: TRBV12-3/TRBV12-4; length: 14; J: TRBJ1-1; CDR3: ASSPFPGQLNTEAF
V: TRBV7-6; length: 11; J: TRBJ2-3; CDR3: ASSSDTIDTQY
V: TRBV7-6; length: 12; J: TRBJ2-4; CDR3: ASSLGPVKNIQY
V: TRBV20-1; length: 10; J: TRBJ2-1; CDR3: SASPRSNEQF
V: TRBV18; length: 10; J: TRBJ2-5; CDR3: ASSPGGETQY
V: TRBV5-6; length: 13; J: TRBJ1-6; CDR3: ASSLERTVGSPLH
V: TRBV24-1; length: 14; J: TRBJ2-2; CDR3: ATSDSRTANTGELF
V: TRBV5-1; length: 12; J: TRBJ2-3; CDR3: ASSSSRGSDTQY
V: TRBV6-2/TRBV6-3; length: 12; J: TRBJ2-5; CDR3: ASSWGGGKETQY
V: TRBV7-2; length: 11; J: TRBJ1-5; CDR3: ASTGDILQPQH
V: TRBV5-1; length: 13; J: TRBJ1-5; CDR3: ASSLEPGLDQPQH